These T cell receptor beta chains were read from a single sample in a study of T cell clusters in autoimmune cytopenias. TCRdb re-called the multiplex PCR reads; every CDR3 protein appears as one record, without DNA. The sample holds just over 6,000 distinct CDR3 sequences. This same sample was also part of a study on T cell repertoires in aging, cancer and after chemotherapy.

The sample was peripheral blood. These receptor sequences come from a human donor in good health. Both conserved end residues are part of each CDR3. Not every row has a clone size; where given, it reads once, few, many or a size class.

NA,TRBV10-3,TRBJ2-3,CAISSSSTDTQYF
NA,TRBV4-3,TRBJ2-3,CASSDPGLDTQYF
NA,TRBV7-2,TRBJ2-5,CASQRDQSPTQYF
medium-sized,TRBV6-5,TRBJ1-5,CASSQRVWQGASNQPQHF
medium-sized,TRBV18,TRBJ1-2,CASTRDRGGYTF
NA,TRBV18,TRBJ1-1,CASSLTSGQAMNTEAFF
NA,TRBV20-1,TRBJ2-3,CSSSGGGSTDTQYF
NA,TRBV25-1,TRBJ1-4,CASSEFGRGFNEKLFF
medium-sized,TRBV27,TRBJ2-2,CASSFIARTGELFF
medium-sized,TRBV29-1,TRBJ2-7,CSVGGAGPYEQYF
medium-sized,TRBV5-5,TRBJ1-3,CASSLGLRPFSGNTIYF
NA,TRBV5-1,TRBJ2-7,CASSFSRSSYEQYF
medium-sized,TRBV12-3/TRBV12-4,TRBJ2-1,CASTATSGTSHEQFF
NA,TRBV27,TRBJ1-1,CASSSRQGYTEAFF
medium-sized,TRBV30,TRBJ1-1,CAWSRQNTEAFF
NA,TRBV5-4,TRBJ1-1,CASRPPGQGFRDTEAFF
NA,TRBV6-5,TRBJ2-5,CASHTAGGKETQYF
NA,TRBV19,TRBJ2-7,CASRIFRDRGDEQYF